This T cell receptor (beta chain) comes out of a study of T cell repertoires in cytomegalovirus infection. V lost 8 bases and J lost 0, with 14 bases in between. Germline CDR1 reads LNHNV; CDR2 reads YYDKDF (reference sequence). There are 16 residues in the CDR3. TCRdb reprocessed the reads with MiXCR, giving one entry per CDR3 protein. The sample records approximately 910,000 distinct CDR3 sequences, roughly 30% being singletons. Concerning this clonotype: No antigen is known for it.

This clonotype originated in a human donor in good health (CMV status not recorded). Some clones in this sample may be carry-over from other donors' samples. The chain recombines TRBV15 with TRBJ2-6; possibly TRBD1 for D (6 bases). This material consisted of cultured CD8+ T cells from PBMCs, taken from culture after CMV antigen stimulation. CDR3 region: CATPITGSSGANVLTF. The CDR3 DNA reads as TGTGCCACCCCCATAACAGGGAGCTCTGGGGCCAACGTCCTGACTTTC.